One sample yielded the 29 T cell receptor beta chains listed below, sequenced in a study of blood T cell repertoires in COVID-19. TCRdb keeps only in-frame clones here, not all; method: immunoSEQ multiplex PCR. The table has 220,000 or so clones, 65% to 85% seen once; the top ten hold approximately 7.3%. Material: PBMCs or T cells enriched from blood (not recorded which). These receptors were taken from a woman in her 40s who had recovered from COVID-19.

The V and J genes are TRBV27 and TRBJ1-6; tentatively, D is TRBD1 (6 bases). CDR3 length: 15 amino acids. The germline V gene encodes CDR1 MNHEY and CDR2 SMNVEV (reference sequence). With 2 bases removed from V and 5 bases from J, the gap between germline ends came to 10 bases. CDR3 protein: CASSLRRQDNSPLHF. The CDR3 nucleotides are TGTGCCAGCAGTTTACGACGACAGGATAATTCACCCCTCCACTTT.

This rearrangement joins TRBV29-1 to TRBJ2-3; 9 bases map to TRBD1. The V gene end was trimmed by 4 bases and the J gene end by 6 bases; junction bases not matched to a gene: 11. The CDR3 has 15 residues. Per germline, CDR1 SQVTM and CDR2 ANQGSEA. The CDR3: CSVGNYRGPRDTQYF. The CDR3, as DNA: TGCAGCGTTGGGAACTACAGGGGGCCTCGGGATACGCAGTATTTT.

The chain joins TRBV6-5 to TRBJ2-1, with D unresolved. This CDR3 region has 11 residues. Germline values: CDR1 MNHEY, CDR2 SVGAGI. Trimming shortened V by 6 bases and J by 10 bases, and 10 bases separated the two germline ends. The CDR3 DNA is TGTGCCAGCAGCCGTGAGGAGGAGCAGTTCTTC. Translating gives CASSREEEQFF.

The chain joins TRBV7-3 to TRBJ1-1; perhaps TRBD1 as D (5 bases). Germline V gene lookup returns CDR1 SGHTA and CDR2 FQGTGA. Trimming shortened V by 5 bases and J by 4 bases, and 11 bases separated the two germline ends. The CDR3 totals 13 residues. CDR3 amino acids: CASSVTVGTEAFF. The CDR3 DNA is TGTGCCAGCAGCGTGACAGTCGGCACTGAAGCTTTCTTT.

CDR3 DNA: TGCAGCGTTGACTCTCTATATGGCTACACCTTC. Amino acids: CSVDSLYGYTF. The chain joins TRBV29-1 to TRBJ1-2; D unresolved. Germline-derived CDR1 and CDR2 are SQVTM and ANQGSEA. Deletions cut 3 bases from V and 5 bases from J, with 7 bases between. The CDR3 has 11 amino acids.

The chain is built from TRBV28 and TRBJ2-7, with D uncertain. V was clipped by 5 bases and J by 4 bases, with 18 bases between them. From germline, CDR1 is MDHEN and CDR2 SYDVKM. This CDR3 contains 15 residues. CDR3 bases: TGTGCCAGCAGTCCAACCAGGCCCACAAATTACGAGCAGTACGTC. Translating it yields CASSPTRPTNYEQYV.

J is TRBJ2-1 and V is TRBV19; perhaps TRBD2 as D (5 bases). The CDR3 extends over 14 amino acids. CDR1 and CDR2 from the germline V gene are LNHDA and SQIVND (reference sequence). With 5 bases removed from V and 4 bases from J, the gap between germline ends came to 12 bases. DNA of the CDR3: TGTGCCAGTAGTCCTCGGACTGAGTACAATGAGCAGTTCTTC. Translating gives CASSPRTEYNEQFF.

V gene TRBV7-3 combines with J gene TRBJ2-2; the match to TRBD1 covers 7 bases. The CDR3 runs 14 residues. Per the germline V gene, CDR1 is SGHTA and CDR2 is FQGTGA. The J segment lost 3 bases and the V segment lost 6 bases, leaving 4 bases of the junction unmatched. The CDR3 DNA reads as TGTGCCAGCAGAATAGGGACAGACACCGGGGAGCTGTTTTTT. This translates into CASRIGTDTGELFF. Filled out from reference TRBV7-3 and TRBJ2-2, the complete variable domain reads GAGVSQTPSNKVTEKGKYVELRCDPISGHTALYWYRQSLGQGPEFLIYFQGTGAADDSGLPNDRFFAVRPEGSVSTLKIQRTERGDSAVYLCASRIGTDTGELFFGEGSRLTVL.

The J gene is TRBJ1-2, the V gene TRBV6-5; 7 nucleotides line up with TRBD1. The V segment lost 8 bases and the J segment 5 bases; nucleotides outside the gene matches: 5. Per the germline V gene, CDR1 is MNHEY and CDR2 is SVGAGI. The CDR3 loop spans 12 amino acids. The CDR3 DNA reads as TGTGCCAGCTGGGACAGCAAATATGGCTACACCTTC. This codes for CASWDSKYGYTF.

The rearrangement links TRBV27 to TRBJ2-7; 9 nucleotides line up with TRBD2. Germline-derived CDR1 and CDR2 are MNHEY and SMNVEV (reference sequence). CDR3 length equals 16 residues. V was clipped by 5 bases and J by 1 base; unmatched bases: 9. This CDR3 is CASSRQSTSGSYEQYF. For the CDR3, the DNA is TGTGCCAGCAGTCGGCAGTCGACTAGCGGATCCTACGAGCAGTACTTC.

This clone has only a few counts. The CDR3 protein is CATSDPQVGAFF. The CDR3, as DNA: TGTGCCACCAGTGATCCTCAGGTAGGAGCTTTCTTT. The rearrangement uses TRBV24-1 and TRBJ1-1; D not resolved. CDR1 and CDR2 from the germline V gene are KGHDR and SFDVKD. This CDR3 has 12 amino acids. The germline V and J ends were trimmed by 3 bases and 10 bases, with 11 bases remaining between them.

This clone has only one observation. The chain recombines TRBV30 with TRBJ1-4, with D uncertain. The CDR3 contains 14 residues. Germline V gene data show CDR1 as GTSNPN and CDR2 as SVGIG (reference sequence). The V gene lost 3 bases and the J gene lost 0 bases, with 8 bases spanning the gap. The CDR3 nucleotides are TGTGCCTGGAGAGCTACTCCAACTAATGAAAAACTGTTTTTT. Its protein is CAWRATPTNEKLFF.

CDR3 region: CASSIRERASGTDTQYF. The CDR3 DNA sequence: TGTGCCAGTAGTATAAGGGAGAGGGCTAGCGGGACAGATACGCAGTATTTT. The rearrangement uses TRBV19 and TRBJ2-3; 8 nucleotides line up with TRBD2. V was clipped by 2 bases and J by 3 bases; unmatched bases: 10. This CDR3 comprises 17 residues. Germline CDR1 reads LNHDA; CDR2 reads SQIVND (reference sequence).

The chain has TRBV7-8 and TRBJ1-2, with D possibly being TRBD1 (5 bases). The CDR3 totals 15 residues. The V end lost 1 base, the J end lost 6 bases, and 15 bases lay between the germline ends. CDR1 is SGHVS, CDR2 FQNEAQ, per germline. CDR3 amino acids: CASSLVWGRGDGYTF. The CDR3 DNA follows: TGTGCCAGCAGCTTAGTCTGGGGCCGGGGGGATGGCTACACCTTC.

V gene TRBV6-6 combines with J gene TRBJ2-1; TRBD1 aligns across 9 bases. The CDR3 loop spans 15 amino acids. J was trimmed by 7 bases and V by 6 bases; bases with no gene match: 10. Germline lookup yields CDR1 MNHNY and CDR2 SVGAGI (reference sequence). The DNA for the CDR3 is TGTGCCAGCAGCACAGCCGGGACAGGGAGTAATGAGCAGTTCTTC. Protein product: CASSTAGTGSNEQFF.

This chain uses TRBV6-5 with TRBJ2-2; TRBD1 aligns across 10 bases. CDR3 length: 14 amino acids. Germline CDR1 reads MNHEY; CDR2 reads SVGAGI. V lost 6 bases to trimming and J lost 4 bases; unmatched junction nucleotides: 2. The CDR3 nucleotides read TGTGCCAGCAGAAGGACAGGGGGCACCGGGGAGCTGTTTTTT. It specifies CASRRTGGTGELFF.

This chain joins TRBV4-1 and TRBJ1-1; D gene unclear. Between the trimmed V and J ends, which lost 4 bases and 2 bases, there was a span of 11 bases. This CDR3 has 14 amino acids. Germline CDR1 is MGHRA and CDR2 is YSYEKL. The CDR3 coding sequence is TGCGCCAGCAGCCCGTGGGCAGGAAACACTGAAGCTTTCTTT. Its protein product is CASSPWAGNTEAFF.

This sequence joins TRBV27 and TRBJ2-3, with 8 bases lining up with TRBD1. Germline CDR1 MNHEY, CDR2 SMNVEV (reference sequence). Losses at the gene ends were 4 bases for V and 4 bases for J; bases not matched to a gene: 4. CDR3 length: 14 residues. The CDR3: CASSSLDRADTQYF. The DNA of the CDR3 is TGTGCCAGCAGTTCCTTGGACAGGGCAGATACGCAGTATTTT.

The rearrangement joins TRBV7-6 to TRBJ2-1; the D gene is possibly TRBD2 (5 bases). V dropped 0 bases and J dropped 9 bases, with 18 bases sitting between them. The CDR3 is made up of 16 amino acids. Germline V gives CDR1 SGHVS, CDR2 FNYEAQ. CDR3 sequence (DNA): TGTGCCAGCAGCTTAGCCACTAGTACCGCGGGCGGTGAGCAGTTCTTC. It specifies CASSLATSTAGGEQFF.

The rearrangement joins TRBV24-1 to TRBJ2-7, with D perhaps matching TRBD1 (6 bases). There are 16 residues in the CDR3. Trimming removed 5 bases from V and 0 bases from J, with 16 bases in between. The germline gives CDR1 KGHDR, CDR2 SFDVKD. Here the CDR3 reads CATSGIGQTSSYEQYV. DNA of the CDR3: TGTGCCACCAGTGGTATTGGACAGACGAGCTCCTACGAGCAGTACGTC.

The CDR3 loop reads CASSQLLAGAGNEQFF. The CDR3 bases are TGTGCCAGCAGCCAACTGCTAGCGGGAGCAGGGAATGAGCAGTTCTTC. The chain is built from TRBV3-1 (or the pseudogene TRBV3-2) and TRBJ2-1; TRBD2 agrees at 10 bases. V shed 2 bases and J 7 bases; nucleotides not matched to a gene: 8. The CDR3 sequence is 16 residues long. In germline, CDR1 is LGHDT, CDR2 YNNKEL (reference sequence).

The chain recombines TRBV11-2 with TRBJ2-7, with no clear D. Germline V gene sequence: CDR1 SGHAT, CDR2 FQNNGV. CDR3 length: 13 residues. The V end was cut by 4 bases, the J end by 4 bases, with 11 bases between. CDR3 in amino acids: CASSSWQVYEQYF. The CDR3 DNA reads TGTGCCAGCAGCTCATGGCAAGTTTACGAGCAGTACTTC.

This chain joins TRBV9 and TRBJ2-2, with 10 positions matching TRBD2. Germline V lookup: CDR1 SGDLS, CDR2 YYNGEE. V trimming: 0 bases; J trimming: 6 bases; junction bases outside the gene matches: 5. This CDR3 comprises 16 residues. CDR3 in DNA: TGTGCCAGCAGCGTAGGTCCTAGCGGGAGTGCCGGGGAGCTGTTTTTT. Its translation: CASSVGPSGSAGELFF.

The genes are TRBV30 and TRBJ2-7, with 10 bases matching TRBD2. V lost 5 bases and J lost 0; bases outside the gene matches: 7. The CDR3 runs 15 residues. Germline V lookup: CDR1 GTSNPN, CDR2 SVGIG (reference sequence). CDR3 bases: TGTGCCTGGTCTTGGGGGACTAGCGTCTCCTACGAGCAGTACTTC. This gives the protein CAWSWGTSVSYEQYF.

Worth noting for this clone: Other DNA sequences in the same sample also yield this CDR3. The rearrangement links TRBV9 to TRBJ1-4, with D tentatively TRBD1 (6 bases). The CDR3 covers 15 residues. V lost 4 bases and J lost 0, with 10 bases in between. Germline V CDR1 and CDR2: SGDLS, YYNGEE. The CDR3 spells CASSPRQATNEKLFF. The CDR3 DNA reads TGTGCCAGCAGCCCGCGACAGGCAACTAATGAAAAACTGTTTTTT.

This chain connects TRBV24-1 to TRBJ2-3; D gene uncertain. The V and J ends lost 12 bases and 6 bases respectively, with 9 bases between them. The CDR3 sequence is 10 residues long. Germline V lookup: CDR1 KGHDR, CDR2 SFDVKD. This chain's CDR3 is CAPSLDTQYF. The CDR3 region has the DNA TGTGCCCCCTCTCTTGATACGCAGTATTTT.

This clone has only a few counts. The chain joins TRBV28 to TRBJ1-5; 10 bases map to TRBD1. Trimming at V came to 5 bases and at J to 5 bases, leaving 6 bases not matched to a gene. The CDR3 extends over 15 amino acids. CDR1 MDHEN and CDR2 SYDVKM come from the germline V gene. CDR3 nucleotide sequence: TGTGCCAGCAGTCCTTCCGGGACAGGGGATCAGCCCCAGCATTTT. This sequence encodes CASSPSGTGDQPQHF. Drawing the rest from reference TRBV28 and TRBJ1-5, the complete variable domain is DVKVTQSSRYLVKRTGEKVFLECVQDMDHENMFWYRQDPGLGLRLIYFSYDVKMKEKGDIPEGYSVSREKKERFSLILESASTNQTSMYLCASSPSGTGDQPQHFGDGTRLSIL.

J is TRBJ1-1 and V is TRBV29-1, with a possible D match to TRBD1 (6 bases). Germline-derived CDR1 and CDR2 are SQVTM and ANQGSEA. V lost 4 bases and J lost 2, with 14 bases in between. This CDR3 comprises 14 residues. The CDR3 DNA sequence: TGCAGCGTTGGGGACATACCCTTCAACACTGAAGCTTTCTTT. Protein product: CSVGDIPFNTEAFF.

This chain links TRBV6-4 with TRBJ2-6; perhaps TRBD2 as D (6 bases). Trimming left V 0 bases short and J 1 base short, with 13 bases between. Germline values: CDR1 MRHNA, CDR2 SNTAGT. The CDR3 is made up of 18 amino acids. For the CDR3, the DNA is TGTGCCAGCAGTGACTCGAGGGAGGCGTGGTCTGGGGCCAACGTCCTGACTTTC. This encodes CASSDSREAWSGANVLTF.